This paragraph covers one T cell receptor (beta chain) sequence. The antigen remains unidentified. This sample was taken from a study of cytomegalovirus exposure and HLA in healthy donors. General observations from the study: A few of the chains that were CMV-associated were confirmed in vitro to be specific for CMV antigens. Some TCR beta chains (over 150 of them) were listed as cytomegalovirus-associated.

The repertoire was sequenced with immunoSEQ multiplex PCR; TCRdb's copy has only in-frame clones and lacks some. Among roughly 120,000 clones listed, around 88% were seen once. The donors were part of the validation cohort, which consisted of about 120 subjects and was separate from the first cohort of about 720 subjects. The CDR3 has 17 amino acids. The V and J ends lost 0 bases and 2 bases respectively, with 14 bases between them. Germline-derived CDR1 and CDR2 are LNHNV and YYDKDF (reference sequence). The chain joins TRBV15 to TRBJ2-1; tentatively, D is TRBD2 (6 bases). The sample was PBMCs. The TCR sequence derives from a young man in good health and CMV-seronegative. The CDR3 sequence is CATSRDPPRGTYNEQFF. CDR3 coding DNA: TGTGCCACCAGCAGAGACCCTCCTCGGGGGACCTACAATGAGCAGTTCTTC.